Described below is a single T cell receptor (beta chain) sequence and its context. This clonotype was detected ten times or more. The specificity of this receptor is unknown. It has no much larger one-base neighbor in the sample; base qualities were not kept. Systemically healthy Caucasian individuals from Russia, around 38 in total and aged roughly 6 to 90 years, were included as donors. Roughly 9 milliliters of peripheral blood were drawn from each donor into EDTA-treated Vacutainer tubes. Ficoll-Paque density-gradient centrifugation was used to isolate PBMCs, with at least 7 million obtained per sample. Trizol reagent was used to extract total RNA from the PBMCs, yielding at least 5.5 micrograms per sample. Naive CD45RAhigh/CD27high T cell percentages were measured by flow cytometry on a PBMC aliquot from every donor. Trimming takes 2 bases from V and 2 bases from J, and the germline ends sit 10 bases apart. The CDR3 measures 13 amino acids from cysteine to phenylalanine. Only the CDR3 portion is preserved as DNA: 39 bases, with reading frame beginning at the first base. CDR1 is given as SQVTM and CDR2 as ANQGSEA, both from the germline V gene.

Receptors were amplified or captured by 5' RACE. Instrument used: Illumina HiSeq 2500. A second PCR of roughly 7 to 11 cycles was performed with a sample-barcoded 5' primer and a J-beta primer mix. A template-switch 5' adaptor carrying 12 random nucleotides introduced a unique molecular identifier onto each TCR beta cDNA molecule. Each sample yielded at least 2.5 million CDR3-containing paired-end reads. The Mint cDNA synthesis kit, primed by a TRBC-specific oligonucleotide, was used to synthesize first-strand cDNA from all RNA. Following uracil-DNA glycosylase treatment, a first 18-cycle PCR with universal primers M1SS and BC2_uni_R was performed on all cDNA. On the authors' methods: For normalization, 1 million high-quality reads were randomly selected from each sample, with every read carrying a distinct molecular identifier. Reads with shared molecular identifiers were discarded instead of being binned into consensus sequences. CDR3 identification, clonotype clustering and error correction used MiTCR with a Q25 quality threshold and the strictest error-elimination algorithm. A nonparametric unseen species model using Euler transformation provided a lower-bound estimate of total TCR beta diversity. Using fastp at Q25 and MiXCR, TCRdb reprocessed the public reads and kept productive beta chains. Under each unique CDR3 protein, matching rows form one entry showing the most common genes and DNA. These V and J calls are TCRdb output, not the study's own analysis. The sample contains over 750,000 distinct CDR3 sequences, about 25% of them found a single time. The ten largest clones represent 9.4% of the sample.

The source of the sample is a study of blood T cells in healthy people across ages (dated by TCRdb to about 2015). As for the study more broadly: In model experiments, roughly one uniquely barcoded TCR beta cDNA molecule per two T cells was captured by template switching. Using deep sequencing normalized with unique cDNA molecular identifiers, the study measured how TCR beta repertoire diversity changes with age. Donors were grouped into four age groups: young (average approximately 15 years), middle-aged (39), aged (62) and long-lived (around 80). Two additional independent replicas of 1 million unique cDNA reads from the same blood draw were analyzed for two donors (one aged 18 to 30 and one aged 80 or older).

Results and caveats for the whole study, not just this receptor: Total diversity estimates from one million sequenced T cells were considered lower bounds and underestimates. Because the CMV infection status of the donors was unknown, age-related changes in expanded clonotypes may potentially have been confounded. Bulk unsorted PBMC profiling prevented conclusive comparison of naive and antigen-experienced compartments. The long-lived group showed more naive CD4+ T cells, fewer expanded clones and increased TCR diversity than the aged group, suggesting age selection. As age increased, observed TCR beta diversity per million T cells dropped in a roughly linear way, and a significant reduction was already evident by age about 36. The percentage of naive T cells measured by flow cytometry correlated strongly with observed TCR beta diversity.

This sample also belongs to another study, concerning T cells of mothers and their children. The second study, in turn, reports: Donors were nine systemically healthy Caucasian individuals: three mothers and their six children. cDNA synthesis used all of the extracted RNA, with roughly 1.5 ug of RNA in each 15 ul reaction. In the second PCR, sample barcodes and 2-4 random nucleotides were introduced via the M1S primer. Over 8.5 million TCR beta CDR3 reads were obtained for each mother, and 2.5 million to 3 million reads were obtained for each child. In both related and unrelated pairs, thymic selection shapes the output of TCR recombination in a similar way, with inherited differences having only a minor effect. Normalized repertoire overlap was always found to be slightly, but never significantly, higher in related mother-child pairs than in unrelated mother-child pairs. No persistent microchimeric T cell clones were detected, at a sensitivity of roughly 96 clones per million clonotypes. In the study, deep NGS was used to compare the TCR beta repertoires of mothers and children, and features distinguishing related mother-child pairs from unrelated individuals were sought. The mean age was about 38 +/- 4 years for the mothers and approximately 11 +/- 4 years for the children. After adapters were ligated using NEBNext reagents, the libraries underwent 100+100 nt paired-end sequencing on an Illumina HiSeq 2000. To prevent cross-contamination, the mother and child libraries were prepared one month apart and sequenced in separate runs. For each donor, somewhere between roughly 450,000 and 2,100,000 distinct TCR beta clonotypes were identified. Naive TCR beta clonotypes were estimated from low-frequency clonotypes matched to each donor's FACS-determined naive share, without sorting.

Recombination connected TRBV29-1 to TRBJ2-7, and possibly TRBD1, on 5 matching bases. Sequenced material: blood. This clonotype was obtained from a boy aged 5-17 years in good health. The nucleotide sequence reads TGCAGCGTTGAACGGCAGGGTACCTACGAGCAGTACTTC. Its protein reads: CSVERQGTYEQYF.